These 22 T cell receptor beta chains share one sample of origin, sequenced in a study of CD8 T cells in Susac syndrome. About 0.5 to 1 ug RNA was reverse transcribed with random hexamers. From the immunoSEQ multiplex PCR reads, TCRdb called clonotypes with MiXCR, one entry per CDR3 protein. The table lists roughly 130,000 distinct CDR3 sequences, around 94% of them singletons. The sequenced sample was CD8+ T cells from PBMCs. These TCRs come from a human donor with Susac syndrome.

This chain links TRBV29-1 with TRBJ1-2; D gene ambiguous. Trimming removed 2 bases from V and 3 bases from J, with 10 bases in between. Germline loops: CDR1 SQVTM, CDR2 ANQGSEA. CDR3 length equals 13 residues. The CDR3 protein is CSVEKRMDYGYTF. Written as DNA, the CDR3 is TGCAGCGTTGAAAAACGGATGGACTATGGCTACACCTTC.

The chain joins TRBV4-3 to TRBJ2-7; D unclear. The V end was cut by 0 bases, the J end by 4 bases, with 7 bases between. The CDR3 is 13 residues long. Germline V gene sequence: CDR1 LGHNA, CDR2 YSLEER. CDR3 loop: CASSQEHGYEQYF. Written as DNA, the CDR3 is TGCGCCAGCAGCCAAGAACACGGATACGAGCAGTACTTC.

The V and J genes are TRBV6-2 or TRBV6-3 and TRBJ2-7; D not resolved. From germline, CDR1 is MNHEY and CDR2 SVGEGT. Trimming shortened V by 7 bases and J by 0 bases, and 10 bases separated the two germline ends. CDR3 size: 13 residues. This CDR3 reads CASISTHSYEQYF. The CDR3 bases are TGTGCCAGCATTTCGACGCACTCCTACGAGCAGTACTTC.

The chain carries TRBV19 and TRBJ2-2; 7 nucleotides agree with TRBD2. The CDR3 extends over 15 amino acids. Germline V gene data show CDR1 as LNHDA and CDR2 as SQIVND (reference sequence). V lost 0 bases and J lost 6; bases outside the gene matches: 4. The CDR3 coding sequence is TGTGCCAGTAGTATAGAGACTAGCTCGGCCGGGGAGCTGTTTTTT. As protein: CASSIETSSAGELFF.

The rearrangement joins TRBV7-3 to TRBJ2-1; D may be TRBD2 (5 bases). Germline loops: CDR1 SGHTA, CDR2 FQGTGA. This CDR3 is built from 15 residues. V lost 1 base to trimming and J lost 6 bases, with 13 bases between them. This CDR3 is CASSLSREWGNEQFF. The CDR3 region has the DNA TGTGCCAGCAGCTTAAGTAGGGAGTGGGGCAATGAGCAGTTCTTC.

The rearrangement links TRBV14 to TRBJ2-1; D perhaps matches TRBD2 (5 bases). The V gene's germline CDR1 is SGHDN and CDR2 FVKESK. The CDR3 is 15 residues long. V lost 9 bases, J lost 2 bases, and 17 bases lay in between. This CDR3 reads CASSEVDATYNEQFF. As DNA, the CDR3 is TGTGCCAGTAGCGAAGTTGACGCTACCTACAATGAGCAGTTCTTC.

The CDR3 loop reads CATSDLTGTGELFF. As DNA, the CDR3 is TGTGCCACCAGTGATCTCACAGGGACCGGGGAGCTGTTTTTT. The chain recombines TRBV24-1 with TRBJ2-2; a possible D gene is TRBD1 (6 bases). This CDR3 has 14 amino acids. Germline CDR1 KGHDR, CDR2 SFDVKD. Between the trimmed V and J ends, which lost 3 bases and 5 bases, there was a span of 9 bases.

This rearrangement joins TRBV25-1 to TRBJ1-3; D is unresolved. Germline CDR1 reads MGHDK; CDR2 reads SYGVNS. V was shortened by 8 bases and J by 4 bases, with 6 bases between the two germline ends. CDR3 length: 11 amino acids. The CDR3 protein is CASFDGNTIYF. The CDR3 DNA reads as TGTGCCAGCTTCGACGGAAACACCATATATTTT.

V and J are TRBV12-3 or TRBV12-4 and TRBJ1-2; D is possibly TRBD1 (5 bases). The CDR3 sequence is 14 residues long. Trimming cost V 7 bases and J 4 bases, with 16 bases left between them. The CDR3 sequence is CASTPERGAYGYTF. CDR3 DNA sequence: TGTGCCAGCACCCCGGAAAGAGGGGCCTATGGCTACACCTTC.

This chain uses TRBV15 with TRBJ1-2, with unresolved D. V was trimmed by 0 bases and J by 8 bases, leaving 4 bases between them. This CDR3 has 11 amino acids. Germline assignment: CDR1 LNHNV and CDR2 YYDKDF (reference sequence). The CDR3 is CATSRDDGYTF. The DNA of the CDR3 is TGTGCCACCAGCAGAGATGACGGCTACACCTTC.

The V call is TRBV9, the J call TRBJ2-3; 7 bases agree with TRBD2. Unmatched junction bases numbered 16, after V lost 6 bases and J lost 0 bases. This CDR3 region has 18 residues. Germline values: CDR1 SGDLS, CDR2 YYNGEE. CDR3 sequence reads: CASNEAAQGGLSTDTQYF. In nucleotides, the CDR3 is TGTGCCAGCAACGAGGCTGCCCAGGGAGGGCTAAGCACAGATACGCAGTATTTT. Combining the CDR3 with reference TRBV9 and TRBJ2-3 gives the whole variable domain DSGVTQTPKHLITATGQRVTLRCSPRSGDLSVYWYQQSLDQGLQFLIQYYNGEERAKGNILERFSAQQFPDLHSELNLSSLELGDSALYFCASNEAAQGGLSTDTQYFGPGTRLTVL.

The chain links TRBV25-1 to TRBJ1-5; the D is unclear. This CDR3 has 14 residues. Germline V gene sequence: CDR1 MGHDK, CDR2 SYGVNS. V was cut by 3 bases and J by 6 bases, with 12 bases left in between. The CDR3 loop reads CASSEAGLSQPQHF. The CDR3 DNA reads as TGTGCCAGCAGTGAGGCAGGTTTATCTCAGCCCCAGCATTTT.

This chain joins TRBV6-6 and TRBJ2-7; unclear D gene. CDR1 and CDR2 (germline): MNHNY, SVGAGI (reference sequence). Trimming left V 5 bases short and J 6 bases short, with 14 bases between. The CDR3 runs 13 residues. The CDR3 DNA reads as TGTGCCAGCAGTCGCGGACCCTCGATCGAGCAGTACTTC. It specifies CASSRGPSIEQYF.

The chain recombines TRBV28 with TRBJ2-3, with D unresolved. Trimming stripped 6 bases from V and 1 base from J, with 14 bases between. The CDR3 runs to 15 residues. Germline V gene data show CDR1 as MDHEN and CDR2 as SYDVKM. The CDR3, as DNA: TGTGCCAGCAGCCGTAGCAGGTCTGGCACAGATACGCAGTATTTT. This codes for CASSRSRSGTDTQYF.

The rearrangement joins TRBV4-3 to TRBJ2-7, with 15 bases lining up with TRBD2. The V gene end was trimmed by 4 bases and the J gene end by 3 bases; junction bases not matched to a gene: 13. The germline V gene has CDR1 LGHNA and CDR2 YSLEER. This CDR3 is 19 amino acids long. CDR3 nucleotides: TGCGCCAGCAGCCGAACGGGACTAGCGGGGGGCCAGGGGTTCTACGAGCAGTACTTC. Its translation: CASSRTGLAGGQGFYEQYF.

The rearrangement joins TRBV3-1 to TRBJ2-4; perhaps TRBD1 as D (6 bases). Trimming removed 3 bases at V and 2 bases at J, with 11 bases between. The CDR3 totals 15 residues. Germline V lookup: CDR1 LGHDT, CDR2 YNNKEL (reference sequence). This CDR3 is CASSHTTGSKNIQYF. The CDR3 DNA reads TGTGCCAGCAGCCACACGACAGGCTCCAAAAACATTCAGTACTTC.

The gene calls are TRBV4-1 and TRBJ1-5, with 9 positions matching TRBD1. CDR1 and CDR2 from the germline V gene are MGHRA and YSYEKL. This CDR3 contains 13 residues. The trim removed 6 bases at V and 6 bases at J, leaving 3 bases unmatched. The CDR3 is CASSTGGGQPQHF. The CDR3 DNA follows: TGCGCCAGCAGTACAGGGGGCGGTCAGCCCCAGCATTTT.

This clonotype was seen only a few times. The chain uses TRBV9 and TRBJ2-5; D call uncertain. From germline, CDR1 is SGDLS and CDR2 YYNGEE. This CDR3 is 12 amino acids long. Trimming removed 0 bases from V and 5 bases from J, with 5 bases in between. CDR3 loop: CASSVAGETQYF. The CDR3 DNA follows: TGTGCCAGCAGCGTAGCTGGGGAGACCCAGTACTTC.

V and J are TRBV30 and TRBJ1-1; D remains unclear. The germline gives CDR1 GTSNPN, CDR2 SVGIG (reference sequence). The length of the CDR3 is 11 residues. V shed 8 bases and J shed 2 bases, with 9 bases lying between them. CDR3: CAGGTNTEAFF. The CDR3 DNA is TGTGCCGGTGGAACTAACACTGAAGCTTTCTTT.

V and J are TRBV9 and TRBJ1-6, with a weak D call TRBD1 (6 bases). The length of the CDR3 is 15 residues. The germline gives CDR1 SGDLS, CDR2 YYNGEE. Between the trimmed V and J ends, which lost 4 bases and 6 bases, there was a span of 14 bases. CDR3 sequence: CASSPEGDLNSPLHF. CDR3 sequence (DNA): TGTGCCAGCAGCCCCGAGGGGGATCTTAATTCACCCCTCCACTTT.

The V call is TRBV10-3, the J call TRBJ2-5; 8 positions match TRBD2. CDR3 length: 14 residues. J was trimmed by 4 bases and V by 8 bases; bases with no gene match: 9. Germline CDR1 and CDR2: ENHRY and SYGVKD. In DNA, the CDR3 is TGTGCCATCTCTTCGGGGGGGGTCCCAGAGACCCAGTACTTC. Translation: CAISSGGVPETQYF.

The V and J genes are TRBV4-2 and TRBJ2-7; TRBD1 agrees at 10 bases. This CDR3 is 16 amino acids long. Per germline, CDR1 LGHNA and CDR2 YNFKEQ. Germline trimming cut 1 base from V and 4 bases from J; bases unmatched to any gene: 7. CDR3 coding DNA: TGTGCCAGCAGCCAAGGATCCGGGACAGGGGAGTACGAGCAGTACTTC. As protein: CASSQGSGTGEYEQYF.